A selection of T cell receptor beta chains follows, all from one sample in a study of a mutant IDH1 vaccine in newly diagnosed glioma. Profiled with immunoSEQ multiplex PCR; TCRdb holds only in-frame clones, not every one. The profile shows 25,000 to 30,000 clones, approximately 79% of them singletons. No cognate antigen is known for these TCRs. Sequencing used PBMCs, obtained from a glioma patient whose treatment included an IDH1 peptide vaccine. These receptors were obtained from a man aged 40-55 years with glioma. Some clones in this sample may be carry-over from other donors' samples. Each CDR3 is given with its conserved first and last residue. The D gene is left open where the match is weak. The listing skips clone size in some rows; elsewhere it reads once, few, many or a size class.

J gene | V gene | D gene | clone size | CDR3 protein | CDR3 DNA
TRBJ2-3 | TRBV7-9 | - | - | CASSLSGDTQYF | TGTGCCAGCAGCTTATCGGGGGATACGCAGTATTTT
TRBJ2-2 | TRBV2 | - | - | CASTPTRTNTGELFF | TGTGCCAGCACCCCCACGCGTACGAACACCGGGGAGCTGTTTTTT
TRBJ1-2 | TRBV18 | TRBD1 | - | CASSPTTMDRDCGYTF | TGTGCCAGCTCACCCACTACGATGGACAGGGATTGTGGCTACACCTTC
TRBJ1-6 | TRBV18 | TRBD1 | - | CASSRDRGESPLHF | TGTGCCAGCTCCAGGGACAGGGGGGAATCACCCCTCCACTTT
TRBJ2-1 | TRBV7-2 | TRBD1 | - | CASRTPGTVNEQFF | TGTGCCAGCAGGACACCAGGGACAGTTAATGAGCAGTTCTTC
TRBJ2-7 | TRBV6-1 | TRBD1 | - | CASSSRQGVSYEQYF | TGTGCCAGCAGTTCCCGACAGGGGGTTTCCTACGAGCAGTACTTC
TRBJ1-1 | TRBV9 | - | - | CASSSEVGGEAEAFF | TGTGCCAGCAGCTCAGAAGTAGGGGGTGAAGCTGAAGCTTTCTTT
TRBJ2-1 | TRBV30 | TRBD2 | - | CAWSAGGSSYNEQFF | TGTGCCTGGAGTGCCGGGGGGAGCTCCTACAATGAGCAGTTCTTC
TRBJ1-2 | TRBV7-2 | - | - | CASSLDRTDYGYTF | TGTGCCAGCAGCTTAGACAGGACAGACTATGGCTACACCTTC
TRBJ1-2 | TRBV5-4 | - | - | CASRRTETNYGYTF | TGTGCCAGCAGGCGGACGGAAACTAACTATGGCTACACCTTC
TRBJ1-6 | TRBV5-1 | - | - | CASSDGSYNSPLHF | TGCGCCAGCAGCGACGGGTCCTATAATTCACCCCTCCACTTT
TRBJ1-1 | TRBV2 | - | - | CASSERIVFTEAFF | TGTGCCAGCAGTGAAAGGATCGTTTTCACTGAAGCTTTCTTT
TRBJ2-7 | TRBV4-2 | - | - | CASSRRRGSEEQYF | TGTGCCAGCAGCCGTAGGCGGGGCTCAGAAGAGCAGTACTTC
TRBJ1-6 | TRBV6-1 | - | - | CASSEGAASPDSPLHF | TGTGCCAGCAGTGAGGGGGCCGCCTCCCCGGATTCACCCCTCCACTTT
TRBJ1-1 | TRBV29-1 | - | - | CSARTDTEAFF | TGCAGCGCCCGGACAGACACTGAAGCTTTCTTT
TRBJ2-7 | TRBV5-1 | - | once | CASSLSQAGYEQYF | TGCGCCAGCAGCTTGTCGCAGGCCGGCTACGAGCAGTACTTC
TRBJ1-1 | TRBV7-9 | - | - | CASSLGGGNTEAFF | TGTGCCAGCAGCTTAGGAGGGGGAAACACTGAAGCTTTCTTT
TRBJ1-4 | TRBV7-8 | - | - | CASSKRWGLGVRDTTNEKLFF | TGTGCCAGCAGCAAGAGGTGGGGGCTCGGGGTCCGAGACACAACTAATGAAAAACTGTTTTTT
TRBJ2-7 | TRBV5-1 | - | few | CASSFVPNTLGGRSYEQYF | TGCGCCAGCAGCTTCGTCCCCAATACACTCGGGGGTCGTTCCTACGAGCAGTACTTC
TRBJ1-3 | TRBV10-3 | - | - | CAIQGPDSGNTIYF | TGTGCCATACAAGGACCGGACTCTGGAAACACCATATATTTT
TRBJ2-7 | TRBV6-5 | - | - | CASSPPGSNEQYF | TGTGCCAGCAGCCCCCCGGGGAGCAACGAGCAGTACTTC
TRBJ2-7 | TRBV9 | - | - | CASSLAPPGEQYF | TGTGCCAGCAGCCTGGCCCCTCCCGGGGAGCAGTACTTC
TRBJ2-1 | TRBV6-4 | - | - | CASSDSWGEQFF | TGTGCCAGCAGTGACTCATGGGGTGAGCAGTTCTTC
TRBJ2-1 | TRBV5-6 | - | - | CASSPGGRPVFGPYNEQFF | TGTGCCAGCAGCCCCGGGGGACGACCCGTGTTCGGTCCCTACAATGAGCAGTTCTTC
TRBJ1-2 | TRBV11-2 | - | once | CASSLYGRRASGNYGYTF | TGTGCCAGCAGCTTATACGGACGAAGGGCATCAGGGAACTATGGCTACACCTTC
TRBJ1-5 | TRBV1 | - | - | CTSSQDQGGGHSNQPQHF | TGCACCAGCAGCCAAGATCAGGGGGGGGGACATAGCAATCAGCCCCAGCATTTT
TRBJ2-1 | TRBV14 | - | - | CASSHEGLMQFF | TGTGCCAGCAGCCACGAAGGACTGATGCAGTTCTTC
TRBJ2-1 | TRBV7-9 | - | - | CASSLDSNPAYNEQFF | TGTGCCAGCAGCCTCGACTCCAATCCTGCCTACAATGAGCAGTTCTTC
TRBJ2-7 | TRBV30 | - | - | CAWSPRQGGYEQYF | TGTGCCTGGTCGCCCCGACAGGGAGGATACGAGCAGTACTTC
TRBJ1-3 | TRBV7-8 | - | - | CASSSGRNSGNTIYF | TGTGCCAGCAGCTCGGGACGGAACTCTGGAAACACCATATATTTT
TRBJ1-4 | TRBV5-4 | - | - | CASSLQGPRNEKLFF | TGTGCCAGCAGCTTGCAAGGACCGCGTAATGAAAAACTGTTTTTT
TRBJ1-4 | TRBV30 | - | - | CACPRKGAPTNEKLFF | TGTGCCTGCCCCAGGAAAGGGGCACCGACTAATGAAAAACTGTTTTTT
TRBJ1-1 | TRBV30 | - | few | CAWDFVGATEAFF | TGTGCCTGGGACTTTGTGGGGGCCACTGAAGCTTTCTTT
TRBJ2-1 | TRBV29-1 | TRBD1 | once | CSGSRAGGNEQFF | TGCAGCGGGAGTCGGGCAGGGGGCAATGAGCAGTTCTTC
TRBJ1-5 | TRBV18 | - | - | CASSPQGRNQPQHF | TGTGCCAGCTCACCACAGGGAAGGAATCAGCCCCAGCATTTT
TRBJ1-2 | TRBV19 | TRBD1 | - | CASSISGQGANYGYTF | TGTGCCAGTAGTATATCAGGACAGGGAGCTAACTATGGCTACACCTTC
TRBJ2-5 | TRBV6-4 | TRBD2 | - | CASSESSGGQETQYF | TGTGCCAGCAGTGAATCTAGCGGGGGCCAAGAGACCCAGTACTTC
TRBJ1-2 | TRBV6-6 | - | - | CASSYDAGTTYGYTF | TGTGCCAGCAGTTATGACGCGGGGACGACTTATGGCTACACCTTC
TRBJ1-1 | TRBV18 | - | - | CASSPPSTSEAFF | TGTGCCAGCTCACCACCGTCGACATCTGAAGCTTTCTTT
TRBJ2-7 | TRBV5-1 | TRBD2 | - | CASSFTSGGIYEQYF | TGCGCCAGCAGCTTTACTAGCGGGGGAATCTACGAGCAGTACTTC
TRBJ2-2 | TRBV5-4 | TRBD1 | - | CASSPRGQGTGELFF | TGTGCCAGCAGCCCCAGGGGGCAGGGCACCGGGGAGCTGTTTTTT
TRBJ2-1 | TRBV6-1 | TRBD1 | - | CASSEGTGGYNEQFF | TGTGCCAGCAGTGAAGGGACAGGGGGCTACAATGAGCAGTTCTTC
TRBJ2-3 | TRBV7-2 | - | - | CASSLTGADTQYF | TGTGCCAGCAGCTTAACTGGCGCAGATACGCAGTATTTT
TRBJ1-5 | TRBV6-6 | - | - | CASSYTGLSNQPQHF | TGTGCCAGCAGTTACACAGGGCTGAGCAATCAGCCCCAGCATTTT
TRBJ1-1 | TRBV7-9 | - | - | CASSPIRSVNTEAFF | TGTGCCAGCAGCCCTATACGGTCGGTGAACACTGAAGCTTTCTTT
TRBJ1-5 | TRBV7-9 | - | - | CASSLGMTNQPQHF | TGTGCCAGCAGCTTAGGGATGACAAATCAGCCCCAGCATTTT
TRBJ2-7 | TRBV5-1 | - | once | CASSYQEGGVDEQYF | TGCGCCAGCAGCTACCAGGAGGGGGGAGTCGACGAGCAGTACTTC